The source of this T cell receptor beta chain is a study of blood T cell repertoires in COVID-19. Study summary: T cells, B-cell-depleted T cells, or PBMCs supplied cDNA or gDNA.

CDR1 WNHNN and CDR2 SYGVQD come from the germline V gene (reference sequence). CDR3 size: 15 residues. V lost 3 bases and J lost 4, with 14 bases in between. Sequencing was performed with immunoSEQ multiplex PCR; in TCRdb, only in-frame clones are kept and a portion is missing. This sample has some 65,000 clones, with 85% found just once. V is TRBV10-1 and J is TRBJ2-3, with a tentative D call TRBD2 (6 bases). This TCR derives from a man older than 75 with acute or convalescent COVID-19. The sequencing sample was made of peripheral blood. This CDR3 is CASSDNSGSADTQYF. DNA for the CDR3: TGCGCCAGCAGTGATAATAGCGGATCAGCAGATACGCAGTATTTT.